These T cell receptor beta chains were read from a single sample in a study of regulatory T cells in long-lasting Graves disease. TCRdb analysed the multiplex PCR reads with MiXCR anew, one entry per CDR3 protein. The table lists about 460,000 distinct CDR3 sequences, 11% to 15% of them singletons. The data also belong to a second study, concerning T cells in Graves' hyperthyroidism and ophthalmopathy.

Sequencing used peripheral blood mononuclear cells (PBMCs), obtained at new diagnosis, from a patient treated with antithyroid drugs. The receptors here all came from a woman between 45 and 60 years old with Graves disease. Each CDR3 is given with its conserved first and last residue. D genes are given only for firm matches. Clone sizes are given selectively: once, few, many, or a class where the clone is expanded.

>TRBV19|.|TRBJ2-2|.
CASSIRDYTGELFF
TGTGCCAGTAGTATACGGGACTACACCGGGGAGCTGTTTTTT
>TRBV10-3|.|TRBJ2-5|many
CAISDPDYLQETQYF
TGTGCCATCAGTGACCCGGACTACCTACAAGAGACCCAGTACTTC
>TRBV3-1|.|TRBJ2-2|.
CASSQDFQSQPWGELFF
TGTGCCAGCAGCCAAGATTTCCAGTCCCAGCCCTGGGGGGAGCTGTTTTTT
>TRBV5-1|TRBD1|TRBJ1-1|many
CASSLTPGQSKSRAFF
TGCGCCAGCAGCCTTACCCCGGGACAGTCCAAGAGCAGAGCTTTCTTT
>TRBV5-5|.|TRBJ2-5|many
CASSFSIQETQYF
TGTGCCAGCAGCTTTTCCATTCAAGAGACCCAGTACTTC
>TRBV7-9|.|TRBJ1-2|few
CASSQDSTNYGYTF
TGTGCCAGCAGCCAGGACAGCACTAACTATGGCTACACCTTC
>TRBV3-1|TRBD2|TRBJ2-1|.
CASSQIGTGGGEQFF
TGTGCCAGCAGCCAGATAGGCACGGGGGGGGGTGAGCAGTTCTTC
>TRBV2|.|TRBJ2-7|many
CASSVTGMGPYEQYF
TGTGCCAGCAGTGTTACAGGGATGGGTCCCTACGAGCAGTACTTC
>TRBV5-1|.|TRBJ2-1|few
CASSSLVLAGPYNEQFF
TGCGCCAGCAGTTCTCTAGTATTGGCAGGGCCCTACAATGAGCAGTTCTTC
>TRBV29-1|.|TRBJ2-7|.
CSVVWRKRYEQYF
TGCAGCGTTGTATGGCGGAAGAGGTACGAGCAGTACTTC
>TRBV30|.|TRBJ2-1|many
CAWRTFSYNEQFF
TGTGCCTGGAGAACTTTCTCCTACAATGAGCAGTTCTTC
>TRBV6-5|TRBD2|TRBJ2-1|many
CASSYSILAGYNEQFF
TGTGCCAGCAGTTACTCGATACTAGCGGGCTACAATGAGCAGTTCTTC
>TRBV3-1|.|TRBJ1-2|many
CASSQYRNYGYTF
TGTGCCAGCAGCCAATACAGGAACTATGGCTACACCTTC
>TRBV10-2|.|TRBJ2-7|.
CASSDIYRDTYEQYF
TGCGCCAGCAGTGACATTTACCGGGACACCTACGAGCAGTACTTC